The following is a TCR beta chain sequence with its context. Seattle cases were enrolled at active infection and followed longitudinally. The sample comes from a study of blood T cell repertoires in COVID-19. Looking at the study overall: Samples taken during acute and convalescent COVID-19 were collected in the United States, Italy and Spain.

Authors' data handling: How many nucleated cells were present was estimated from reference gene primer amplification. Clones were sequenced by immunoSEQ multiplex PCR, and TCRdb holds only the in-frame ones, with some missing. D and trimming come from the DNA, and the V and J calls and clone size come from that table. In the table there are 150,000 to 200,000 clones, roughly 81% of which are singletons. Trimming shortened V by 5 bases and J by 0 bases, and 13 bases separated the two germline ends. The CDR3 is made up of 14 amino acids. The germline CDR1 and CDR2 sequences are SQVTM and ANQGSEA. V is TRBV29-1 and J is TRBJ1-1; no firm D call. The TCR originated in a woman in her thirties or forties with COVID-19, enrolled during active disease. The sequenced material came from peripheral blood. The CDR3 protein is CSVQRNIMNTEAFF. The CDR3 DNA follows: TGCAGCGTTCAGCGAAACATCATGAACACTGAAGCTTTCTTT.